The present entry profiles one T cell receptor (beta chain) with its context. The specificity of this receptor is unknown. Base qualities were left out, and no much larger clone turns up one base away. Set within a cohort of healthcare workers in London, UK, this nested case-control study involved weekly PCR testing of nasopharyngeal swabs along with blood sampling. Healthcare workers were enrolled in the week of the UK lockdown, from 23 to 31 March 2020, and were followed every week for up to about 16 weeks. The library was prepared using 5' RACE. The run used a NextSeq 500. In the TCR library protocol, unique molecular identifiers were attached to individual cDNA molecules to correct for PCR bias and sequencing error. Sequencing covered both TCR alpha and beta chains, and within each sample the abundances of alpha and beta sequences were tightly co-correlated. On the authors' methods: Decombinator V4 was used to annotate TCR sequences for V gene, J gene and CDR3. Expanded TCRs were defined as changing significantly between any two time points under a Poisson model with p below 0.0001. TCR abundances were normalised to the total number of TCRs sequenced in each sample and reported as counts per million. TRAV1-2 paired with TRAJ12, TRAJ20 or TRAJ33 defined MAIT TCRs, while TRAV10 paired with TRAJ18 defined iNKT TCRs. VDJdb, accessed 1 November 2021, was searched for CMV, EBV and SARS-CoV-2 annotated TCRs, with TCRs annotated for multiple antigens excluded. In TCRdb, the public reads were trimmed at Q25 with fastp and aligned with MiXCR, with productive beta chains retained. Rows with a matching CDR3 protein are joined into one entry that keeps the most common DNA and genes. These V and J calls derive from TCRdb rather than the authors' analysis. The sample data list roughly 64,000 distinct CDR3 sequences, and about 10% of these were observed just once. The ten top clones hold nearly 3% of the sample.

These data originate in a study of early T cells in non-severe SARS-CoV-2 infection (dated by TCRdb to the early 2020s). About the investigation overall: TCR sequencing used bulk RNA from unsorted whole blood, so alpha and beta chains could not be paired.

Relative to germline, V is 4 bases shorter and J is 3 bases shorter, with 13 bases between their ends. CDR1 and CDR2 are read off the germline V gene as MNHEY and SVGEGT. The CDR3 contains 14 residues, cysteine and phenylalanine counted. The DNA shown is the 42-base CDR3, in frame from base 1. The research as a whole found: VDJdb matching was skewed toward anti-spike CD8 responses and likely underestimated virus-specific expansions by missing private and CD4 specificities.

This specimen consisted of whole blood, obtained at baseline. The sequence came from an adult who was a healthcare worker with PCR-confirmed SARS-CoV-2 infection or an uninfected control (not recorded which). Recombination linked TRBV6-2 or TRBV6-3 to TRBJ2-7, with no confident D gene call. In nucleotides, the sequence is TGTGCCAGCAGTTGGTCCCCAGATAACTACGAGCAGTACTTC. The resulting protein is CASSWSPDNYEQYF.